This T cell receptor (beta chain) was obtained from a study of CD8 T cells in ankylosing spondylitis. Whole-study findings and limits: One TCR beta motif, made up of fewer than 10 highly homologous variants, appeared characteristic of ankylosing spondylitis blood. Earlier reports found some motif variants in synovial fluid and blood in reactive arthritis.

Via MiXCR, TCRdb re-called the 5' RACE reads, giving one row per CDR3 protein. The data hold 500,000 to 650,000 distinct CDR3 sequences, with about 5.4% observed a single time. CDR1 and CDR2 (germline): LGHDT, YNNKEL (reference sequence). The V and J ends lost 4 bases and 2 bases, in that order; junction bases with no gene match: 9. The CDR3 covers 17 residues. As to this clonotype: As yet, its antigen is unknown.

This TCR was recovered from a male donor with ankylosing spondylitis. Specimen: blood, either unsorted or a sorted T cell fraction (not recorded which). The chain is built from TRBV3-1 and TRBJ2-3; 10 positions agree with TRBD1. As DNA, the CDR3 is TGTGCCAGCAGCCTTGGACAGGGGGATTCCGACACAGATACGCAGTATTTT. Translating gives CASSLGQGDSDTDTQYF.